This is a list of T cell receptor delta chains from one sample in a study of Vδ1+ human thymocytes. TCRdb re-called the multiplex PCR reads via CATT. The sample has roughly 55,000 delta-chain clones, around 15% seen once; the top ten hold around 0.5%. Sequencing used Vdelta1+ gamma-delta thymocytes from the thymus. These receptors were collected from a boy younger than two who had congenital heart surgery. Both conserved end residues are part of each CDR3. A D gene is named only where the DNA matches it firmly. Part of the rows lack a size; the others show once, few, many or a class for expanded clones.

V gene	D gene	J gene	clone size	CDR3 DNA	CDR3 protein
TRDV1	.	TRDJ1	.	TGTGCTCTTGGGGAAACTGGGTACGGCTATTCAGGGTACACCGATAAACTCATCTTT	CALGETGYGYSGYTDKLIF
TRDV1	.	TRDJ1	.	TGTGCTCTTGGGGACCGCTACGTAGGGGTCTACACCGATAAACTCATCTTT	CALGDRYVGVYTDKLIF
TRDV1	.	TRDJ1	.	TGTGCTCTTGGGGAAGTTCCGTCTTGTACCGATAAACTCATCTTT	CALGEVPSCTDKLIF
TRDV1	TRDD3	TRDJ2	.	TGTGCTCTTGGTGAACCCATCCCCTCTACGGGGGGATACTCAGCACAACTCTTCTTT	CALGEPIPSTGGYSAQLFF
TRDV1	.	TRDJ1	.	TGTGCTCTTGGGGAACTTAGAGGCCTTCCTCACTTTTCCGTCTGGGGGTCGTACACCGATAAACTCATCTTT	CALGELRGLPHFSVWGSYTDKLIF
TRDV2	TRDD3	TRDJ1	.	TGTGCCTGTGACACGGACGTGTCTACTAGTCGCCGATCATGGGGGATAAGTGACACCGATAAACTCATCTTT	CACDTDVSTSRRSWGISDTDKLIF
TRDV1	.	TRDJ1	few	TGTGCTCTTGGGGAAGTTCTCGGCCTTCCATGGGCTGGGGGGCTACTGTACACCGATAAACTCATCTTT	CALGEVLGLPWAGGLLYTDKLIF
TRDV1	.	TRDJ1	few	TGTGCTCTTGGGGCCCCCATTAACCTTCCGCCGGACACCGATAAACTCATCTTT	CALGAPINLPPDTDKLIF
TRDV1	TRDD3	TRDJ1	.	TGTGCTCTTGGGGAACTAGCCCCTTCTACTCCGGGGGATACAACAGATAAACTCATCTTT	CALGELAPSTPGDTTDKLIF
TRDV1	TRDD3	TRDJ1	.	TGTGCTCTTGGGGCCTTCATACACGTACTGGGGGAGTATAAACTCATCTTT	CALGAFIHVLGEYKLIF
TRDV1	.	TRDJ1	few	TGTGCTCTTGGGGAACTTGAAGTCCGAGGCCCTAAACTCATCTTT	CALGELEVRGPKLIF
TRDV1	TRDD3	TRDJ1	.	TGTGCTCTTGGGGAAAGCTGGGGGATGTCCGATAAACTCATCTTT	CALGESWGMSDKLIF
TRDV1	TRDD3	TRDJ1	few	TGTGCTCTTGGGATTCCGATCCACTGGGGCGATTACACCGATAAACTCATCTTT	CALGIPIHWGDYTDKLIF
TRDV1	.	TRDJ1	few	TGTGCTCTTGGGGAAACACCCTACTCGTACACCGATAAACTCATCTTT	CALGETPYSYTDKLIF
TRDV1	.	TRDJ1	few	TGTGCTCTTGGGGACGGCCTTCCTACAGTCCGGGGGATACTGGGGGGGACCGATAAACTCATCTTT	CALGDGLPTVRGILGGTDKLIF
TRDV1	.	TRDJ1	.	TGTGCTCTTGGGGAGTACGTACTGATCTCCTTGTACACCGATAAACTCATCTTT	CALGEYVLISLYTDKLIF
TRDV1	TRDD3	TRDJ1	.	TGTGCTCTTGGGGAACTGGGGGTTACGACGATACTGGGGGACACCGATAAACTCATCTTT	CALGELGVTTILGDTDKLIF
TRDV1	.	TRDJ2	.	TGTGCTCTTGGGAACTCAGGGGGGGGTCCCCCGACAGCACAACTCTTCTTT	CALGNSGGGPPTAQLFF
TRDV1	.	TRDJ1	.	TGTGCTCTTGGGGAACGGAATAGGGGGGCTGGATACACCGATAAACTCATCTTT	CALGERNRGAGYTDKLIF
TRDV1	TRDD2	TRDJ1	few	TGTGCTCTTGGGGAACCATTCCTACGCGGTCCAAAGTACACCGATAAACTCATCTTT	CALGEPFLRGPKYTDKLIF
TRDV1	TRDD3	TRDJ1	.	TGTGCTCTTGGGGAACTCCTCCCTACTTCAACTGGGGGATACGGAAGGTACACCGATAAACTCATCTTT	CALGELLPTSTGGYGRYTDKLIF
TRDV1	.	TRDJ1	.	TGTGCTCTTGGGGAACCTTGTGTTTTTTTAGCGGGTTACACCGATAAACTCATCTTT	CALGEPCVFLAGYTDKLIF
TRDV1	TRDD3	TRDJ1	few	TGTGCTCTTGGGGAACTAGTAGTCTCACGCTGGGGGATACAAAGGTACACCGATAAACTCATCTTT	CALGELVVSRWGIQRYTDKLIF
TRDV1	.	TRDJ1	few	TGTGCTCTTGGGGCTCCTCCATACCGCGATAAACTCATCTTT	CALGAPPYRDKLIF
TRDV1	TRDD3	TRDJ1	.	TGTGCTCTTGGGGAAGGCCCACCGTACTGGGGGATACAAGTCATCCCCGATAAACTCATCTTT	CALGEGPPYWGIQVIPDKLIF
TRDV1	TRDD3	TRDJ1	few	TGTGCTCTTGGGGGCCTACGGGGGGATAGGGTCACCGATAAACTCATCTTT	CALGGLRGDRVTDKLIF
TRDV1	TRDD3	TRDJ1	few	TGTGCTCTTGAGGGAAATTCCCGTCCGGATAACTGGGGGACGACCAGACTCTATACCGATAAACTCATCTTT	CALEGNSRPDNWGTTRLYTDKLIF
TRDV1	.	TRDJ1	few	TGTGCTCTTGGGGAACATAGGGGATCCCCCGACACCGATAAACTCATCTTT	CALGEHRGSPDTDKLIF
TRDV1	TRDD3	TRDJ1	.	TGTGCTCTTGGGGCCCCCCAAGTATCTACACGGGGGATAGACCCGGACACCGATAAACTCATCTTT	CALGAPQVSTRGIDPDTDKLIF
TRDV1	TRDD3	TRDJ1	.	TGTGCTCTTGGGGAACTCATACCCTACGGGTGGGATACGGATAAACTCATCTTT	CALGELIPYGWDTDKLIF
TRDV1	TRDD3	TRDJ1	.	TGTGCTCTTGGGGAAGGAGGGGGCTGGGGGAAAGAGTGGGAACTCATCTTT	CALGEGGGWGKEWELIF
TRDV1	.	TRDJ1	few	TGTGCTCTTGGGGAACTGGCCTACTTAAACTTAGTTACCGATAAACTCATCTTT	CALGELAYLNLVTDKLIF
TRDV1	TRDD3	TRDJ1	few	TGTGCTCTTGGGGAACAGGTGTTTCCTGCATACCGTTTTGGGGGATACCCTCCCGATAAACTCATCTTT	CALGEQVFPAYRFGGYPPDKLIF